In its sample, the clone carrying this T cell receptor (beta chain) was seen once. Antigen unknown. The CDR3 spans 16 residues. The V and J ends lost 2 bases and 8 bases respectively, with 20 bases between them. The germline CDR1 and CDR2 sequences are KGHSH and LQKENI. Sequencing used immunoSEQ multiplex PCR; TCRdb keeps in-frame clones, though not all of them. The table has around 140,000 clones, approximately 93% seen once. The data stem from a study of T cell responses to AZD1222 COVID-19 vaccine. Notes on the study in general: Unmutated variant regions reportedly attract nearly half of all spike-specific TCRs.

The chain has TRBV18 and TRBJ2-3; tentative D call: TRBD2 (6 bases). The specimen comprised peripheral blood, sampled on day 0 of AZD1222 vaccination. This TCR was recovered from an adult in good health. DNA of the CDR3: TGTGCCAGCTCACCATTAGGAGGGGCTCGTTCGGGTACGCAGTATTTT. It yields the protein CASSPLGGARSGTQYF.